This T cell receptor (beta chain) was found in a study of blood T cells in healthy people across ages. A second PCR, run for 7 to 11 cycles, used a sample-barcoded 5' primer plus a J-beta primer mix. TCRdb ran MiXCR on the 5' RACE reads and lists one entry per CDR3 protein. The data contain about 1.5 million distinct CDR3 sequences, approximately 42% of them singletons. Study findings and constraints: With donor CMV status unknown, expanded clonotype changes were possibly confounded.

Turning to this clonotype: Its antigen is currently unknown.

After removal of 2 bases from V and 0 bases from J, the junction contained 16 bases not matched to a gene. CDR1 and CDR2 (germline): MGHRA, YSYEKL. The CDR3 is 20 amino acids. The sample was blood. This rearrangement joins TRBV4-1 to TRBJ2-4; 7 bases align to TRBD1. The origin of this receptor is a woman younger than 30 in good health. The DNA of the CDR3 is TGCGCCAGCAGCCAACAGGCAGGGACAGACACCTTGGGAGCCAAAAACATTCAGTACTTC. This codes for CASSQQAGTDTLGAKNIQYF.